This T cell receptor beta chain comes out of a study of vaccination effects on CD4 cells after COVID-19. Study-wide points: Small numbers of convalescent patients limited the study. It also lacked early post-infection timepoints.

Concerning this clone itself: Its antigen is not identified.

TCRdb keeps only in-frame clones here, not all; method: immunoSEQ multiplex PCR. The table lists about 24,000 clones, 81% of them singletons. After expansion with viral peptide pools in the ViraFEST assay, antigen-specific CD4+ T cells were sequenced. The authors isolated CD4+ T cells after about eleven days of culture. Two doses of either BNT162b2 or mRNA-1273 were given to each participant. The culture medium for some 2 million PBMC per well included roughly 10 IU/ml IL-2 and about 10 ug/ml peptides. J lost 5 bases, V lost 4 bases, and 8 bases had no gene match. This CDR3 is 15 amino acids long. CDR1 SGHRS and CDR2 YFSETQ come from the germline V gene.

This sequence originates from a human donor who received a COVID-19 vaccine. Some clones in this sample may be carry-over from other donors' samples. J is TRBJ2-2 and V is TRBV5-1, with 7 nucleotides matching TRBD1. This specimen consisted of CD4+ T cells from PBMCs cultured with SARS-CoV-2 spike peptides, obtained after COVID-19 vaccination. The CDR3 nucleotides read TGCGCCAGCAGCCCAAGGGACAGATCTACCGGGGAGCTGTTTTTT. It encodes CASSPRDRSTGELFF.